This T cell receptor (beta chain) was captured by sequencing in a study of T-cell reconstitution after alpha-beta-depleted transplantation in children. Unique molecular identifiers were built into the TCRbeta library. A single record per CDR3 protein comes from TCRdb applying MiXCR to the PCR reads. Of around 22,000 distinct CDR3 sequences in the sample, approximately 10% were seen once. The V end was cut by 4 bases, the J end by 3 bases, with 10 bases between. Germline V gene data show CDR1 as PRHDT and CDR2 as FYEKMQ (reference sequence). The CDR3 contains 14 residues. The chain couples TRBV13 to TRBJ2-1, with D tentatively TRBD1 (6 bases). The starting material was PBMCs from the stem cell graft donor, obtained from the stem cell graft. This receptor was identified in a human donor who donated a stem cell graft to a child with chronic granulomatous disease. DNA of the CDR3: TGTGCCAGCAGCTCCGGGACAAACTACAATGAGCAGTTCTTC. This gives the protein CASSSGTNYNEQFF.